The rows below give T cell receptor beta chains drawn from one sample of a study of siplizumab effects on memory and regulatory T cells. These receptors' targets are unknown. The protocol was immunoSEQ multiplex PCR, while the TCRdb copy is restricted to in-frame clones and leaves out a portion. The sample yields about 470 clones, roughly 67% seen once. Material for sequencing was CFSE-low (dividing) CD4+ T cells sorted from an allogeneic mixed lymphocyte reaction. The receptors stem from a human donor in good health; the cells came from an allogeneic mixed lymphocyte reaction. The CDR3 runs from the conserved cysteine through the conserved F or W. Each record gives: clone size, V gene, J gene, D gene, CDR3 DNA, CDR3 protein. A D gene is named only where the DNA matches it firmly. Clone sizes are given selectively: once, few, many, or a class where the clone is expanded.

size: .; V: TRBV6-1; J: TRBJ2-5; D: .; DNA: TGTGCCAGCCCCTCGCTCGGTAGGGGGGCGACCCAGTACTTC; CDR3: CASPSLGRGATQYF
size: .; V: TRBV5-6; J: TRBJ1-1; D: .; DNA: TGTGCCAGCAGCGACCGGGACACCAACACTGAAGCTTTCTTT; CDR3: CASSDRDTNTEAFF
size: .; V: TRBV6-9; J: TRBJ1-3; D: .; DNA: TGTGCCAGCAGCTCCCCAGGGAGAGGAAACACCATATATTTT; CDR3: CASSSPGRGNTIYF
size: .; V: TRBV9; J: TRBJ2-1; D: TRBD2; DNA: TGTGCCAGCAGCGTACAACTAGCGGGACCTTACAATGAGCAGTTCTTC; CDR3: CASSVQLAGPYNEQFF
size: few; V: TRBV9; J: TRBJ1-1; D: .; DNA: TGTGCCAGCAGCGGTTCGAACACTGAAGCTTTCTTT; CDR3: CASSGSNTEAFF
size: few; V: TRBV29-1; J: TRBJ2-7; D: .; DNA: TGCAGCGTCGTATCTTCTTCCTACGAGCAGTACTTC; CDR3: CSVVSSSYEQYF
size: .; V: TRBV6-5; J: TRBJ2-1; D: TRBD1; DNA: TGTGCCAGCAGTTTGACAGGGGGCGCGCATGAGCAGTTCTTC; CDR3: CASSLTGGAHEQFF
size: .; V: TRBV5-6; J: TRBJ2-5; D: TRBD2; DNA: TGTGCCGGAAGGACTAGCGGGAGGAAGGAGACCCAGTACTTC; CDR3: CAGRTSGRKETQYF
size: .; V: TRBV7-7; J: TRBJ1-1; D: .; DNA: TGTGCTAGCAGCCAACAGATGAACACTGAAGCTTTCTTT; CDR3: CASSQQMNTEAFF
size: few; V: TRBV5-1; J: TRBJ2-7; D: .; DNA: TGCGCCAGCAGCTTGCGGGGCCTGACCTACGAGCAGTACTTC; CDR3: CASSLRGLTYEQYF
size: once; V: TRBV10-3; J: TRBJ2-7; D: .; DNA: TGTGCCATCGGTAGGAGCTCCTACGAGCAGTACTTC; CDR3: CAIGRSSYEQYF
size: .; V: TRBV11-2; J: TRBJ2-5; D: TRBD2; DNA: TGTGCCAGCAGCTTAGAGCTAGCGGGAGTTGAGACCCAGTACTTC; CDR3: CASSLELAGVETQYF
size: .; V: TRBV29-1; J: TRBJ2-2; D: .; DNA: TGCAGCGCCGGAACAGGGCGTGTTTTTCCTCATCGGACCGGGGAGCTGTTTTTT; CDR3: CSAGTGRVFPHRTGELFF
size: .; V: TRBV18; J: TRBJ1-3; D: .; DNA: TGTGCCAGCTCACCAGTGCTAGCGGGAAACACCATATATTTT; CDR3: CASSPVLAGNTIYF
size: few; V: TRBV28; J: TRBJ1-2; D: .; DNA: TGTGCCAGCAGCCGACGGGATAACTATGGCTACACCTTC; CDR3: CASSRRDNYGYTF
size: .; V: TRBV18; J: TRBJ2-1; D: .; DNA: TGTGCCAGCTCACCTCAGACCTCCTACAATGAGCAGTTCTTC; CDR3: CASSPQTSYNEQFF
size: once; V: TRBV5-4; J: TRBJ2-7; D: TRBD2; DNA: TGTGCCAGCAGCTCCCTCCGCGGGAGCATTGACGAGCAGTACTTC; CDR3: CASSSLRGSIDEQYF
size: .; V: TRBV27; J: TRBJ2-2; D: .; DNA: TGTGCCAGCAGTTTATCCGGCACCGGGGAGCTGTTTTTT; CDR3: CASSLSGTGELFF
size: .; V: TRBV7-9; J: TRBJ2-7; D: .; DNA: TGTGCCAGCAGCACAAAGGCGGGGGCACTCTACGAGCAGTACTTC; CDR3: CASSTKAGALYEQYF
size: .; V: TRBV19; J: TRBJ1-1; D: .; DNA: TGTGCCAGTAGTGAGGGACGGAGGAACACTGAAGCTTTCTTT; CDR3: CASSEGRRNTEAFF
size: .; V: TRBV6-1; J: TRBJ1-5; D: .; DNA: TGTGCCAGCAGTGAAGCGGGGGCGAGCAATCAGCCCCAGCATTTT; CDR3: CASSEAGASNQPQHF
size: .; V: TRBV6-1; J: TRBJ1-5; D: TRBD1; DNA: TGTGCCAGCAGTTTAAACAGGGGGGAGCCCCAGCATTTT; CDR3: CASSLNRGEPQHF
size: hyperexpanded; V: TRBV5-1; J: TRBJ2-2; D: .; DNA: TGCGCCAGCAGCTTGACGACAGTGGGAAACACCGGGGAGCTGTTTTTT; CDR3: CASSLTTVGNTGELFF
size: .; V: TRBV30; J: TRBJ1-4; D: .; DNA: TGTGCCTGGAGTACCATGGGTGAAAAACTGTTTTTT; CDR3: CAWSTMGEKLFF
size: .; V: TRBV29-1; J: TRBJ1-1; D: .; DNA: TGCAGCGTTGGGGGTGTGGGGGGGCTGAACACTGAAGCTTTCTTT; CDR3: CSVGGVGGLNTEAFF
size: .; V: TRBV5-4; J: TRBJ2-5; D: .; DNA: TGTGCCAGCAGCCACACAGGGCGGGTTGAGACCCAGTACTTC; CDR3: CASSHTGRVETQYF
size: .; V: TRBV29-1; J: TRBJ2-5; D: .; DNA: TGCAGCGAGACGACGGGGGCGCGGCAGTACTTC; CDR3: CSETTGARQYF
size: .; V: TRBV21-1; J: TRBJ2-2; D: .; DNA: TGTGCCAGCAGTGTTTGGAACACAGGCTTGACCGGGGAGCTGTTTTTT; CDR3: CASSVWNTGLTGELFF
size: .; V: TRBV4-2; J: TRBJ2-6; D: .; DNA: TGTGCCAGCAGCCAAGAACTGTACAGGGCAAGTGGGGCCAACGTCCTGACTTTC; CDR3: CASSQELYRASGANVLTF
size: .; V: TRBV11-3; J: TRBJ2-5; D: TRBD2; DNA: TGTGCCAGCAGCTTAGTGGCGGGAGGGGTGGAGACCCAGTACTTC; CDR3: CASSLVAGGVETQYF
size: .; V: TRBV7-6; J: TRBJ2-2; D: .; DNA: TGTGCCAGCAGCTTAGGACTAGATCGAACCGGGGAGCTGTTTTTT; CDR3: CASSLGLDRTGELFF